Below, 27 T cell receptor beta chains from the same sample are listed, as sequenced in a study of cytomegalovirus exposure and HLA in healthy donors. It was with 60 Vbeta and 13 Jbeta primers that the PCR ran. The assay was immunoSEQ multiplex PCR, and TCRdb's table has in-frame clones only and misses some. Here the sample spans some 120,000 clones, 75% to 85% being singletons. Sequencing was carried out using PBMCs. All receptors derive from a woman aged 45-65 years in good health and CMV-seropositive.

This clone was counted only a few times. The rearrangement links TRBV7-8 to TRBJ2-7; TRBD1 matches 7 bases. This CDR3 has 16 amino acids. Germline assignment: CDR1 SGHVS and CDR2 FQNEAQ. J was trimmed by 4 bases and V by 5 bases; bases with no gene match: 14. The CDR3 spells CASSQSGTGATYEQYF. As DNA, the CDR3 is TGTGCCAGCAGCCAATCGGGTACAGGGGCGACTTACGAGCAGTACTTC.

The genes are TRBV4-3 and TRBJ1-2; tentative D call: TRBD1 (6 bases). Trimming stripped 1 base from V and 2 bases from J, with 14 bases between. Germline CDR1 LGHNA, CDR2 YSLEER. The CDR3 sequence is 16 residues long. The CDR3 loop reads CASSQGQDRKNYGYTF. The CDR3 DNA reads as TGCGCCAGCAGCCAAGGCCAAGACAGGAAAAACTATGGCTACACCTTC.

The sample holds one count of this clone. The rearrangement joins TRBV11-3 to TRBJ2-3, with TRBD2 matching 12 bases. The CDR3 is 16 residues long. Germline CDR1 SGHNT, CDR2 YENEEA. J gave up 1 base and V 5 bases, and 4 bases lay outside the gene matches. CDR3 sequence (DNA): TGTGCCAGCAGCGCCAGACTAGCGGGGGGCACAGATACGCAGTATTTT. Its translation: CASSARLAGGTDTQYF.

The chain links TRBV4-2 to TRBJ2-5, with 9 bases matching TRBD2. Losses at the gene ends were 0 bases for V and 4 bases for J; bases not matched to a gene: 6. This CDR3 is built from 16 residues. CDR1 is LGHNA, CDR2 YNFKEQ, per germline. In nucleotides, the CDR3 is TGTGCCAGCAGCCAAGATGGTAGCGGGGGAGGAGAGACCCAGTACTTC. Amino acid sequence: CASSQDGSGGGETQYF.

The V call is TRBV5-6, the J call TRBJ1-1, with 9 nucleotides matching TRBD1. The CDR3 spans 12 residues. Trimming removed 2 bases from V and 11 bases from J; junction bases left unmatched: 4. Per germline, CDR1 SGHDT and CDR2 YYEEEE. The CDR3 loop reads CASSLYGTGAFF. CDR3 sequence (DNA): TGTGCCAGCAGCTTATATGGGACAGGGGCTTTCTTT.

The V and J genes are TRBV7-2 and TRBJ2-2, with D maybe TRBD2 (5 bases). The germline gives CDR1 SGHTA, CDR2 FQGNSA. The V and J ends lost 2 bases and 10 bases respectively, with 8 bases between them. This CDR3 region has 12 residues. In DNA form, the CDR3 reads TGTGCCAGCAGCTTAACGGGGAAGGAGCTGTTTTTT. The encoded protein is CASSLTGKELFF.

The chain couples TRBV20-1 to TRBJ1-1; no definite D call. CDR1 DFQATT and CDR2 SNEGSKA come from the germline V gene (reference sequence). The CDR3 has 10 residues. The ends were cut back, 6 bases at V and 2 bases at J, with 4 bases in the middle. The CDR3 reads CSASNTEAFF. The CDR3 coding sequence is TGCAGTGCGAGTAACACTGAAGCTTTCTTT.

V usage is TRBV19 and J usage is TRBJ1-2, with TRBD1 identical over 7 bases. The germline CDR1 and CDR2 sequences are LNHDA and SQIVND (reference sequence). This CDR3 has 15 amino acids. V shed 1 base and J 6 bases; nucleotides not matched to a gene: 8. CDR3 region: CASSIALDRVHGYTF. CDR3 in DNA: TGTGCCAGTAGTATAGCCCTTGACAGGGTCCATGGCTACACCTTC.

The chain carries TRBV12-5 and TRBJ1-1; perhaps TRBD1 as D (6 bases). Germline CDR1 reads LGHNT; CDR2 reads FRNRAP. The CDR3 runs to 14 residues. Trimming took off 3 bases at V and 0 bases at J, with 8 bases between the two ends. The CDR3 protein is CASGLQGLNTEAFF. CDR3 nucleotides: TGTGCTAGTGGTTTACAGGGATTGAACACTGAAGCTTTCTTT.

The rearrangement joins TRBV6-1 to TRBJ2-2, with 11 bases aligning to TRBD1. Germline assignment: CDR1 MNHNS and CDR2 SASEGT. Trimming cost V 5 bases and J 6 bases; bases outside gene matches: 5. The CDR3 contains 15 residues. This CDR3 is CASSPRTGGSGELFF. CDR3 in DNA: TGTGCCAGCAGTCCACGGACAGGGGGCTCCGGGGAGCTGTTTTTT.

The V and J genes are TRBV7-8 and TRBJ1-6; perhaps TRBD1 as D (5 bases). This CDR3 region has 17 residues. The V gene lost 2 bases and the J gene lost 4 bases, with 15 bases spanning the gap. Germline V CDR1 and CDR2: SGHVS, FQNEAQ. The CDR3 loop is CASSLPTSGGYNSPLHF. The CDR3 coding sequence is TGTGCCAGCAGCTTACCTACTTCGGGGGGGTATAATTCACCCCTCCACTTT.

This clone was seen once. The chain couples TRBV5-4 to TRBJ2-7, with unresolved D. The germline V and J ends were trimmed by 0 bases and 5 bases, with 9 bases remaining between them. Germline lookup yields CDR1 SGHNT and CDR2 YYREEE (reference sequence). The CDR3 has 13 residues. Here the CDR3 DNA reads TGTGCCAGCAGCTTGGCCAATGAGGACGAGCAGTACTTC. Translated, it gives CASSLANEDEQYF.

The rearrangement links TRBV5-4 to TRBJ1-2, with a tentative D call TRBD1 (6 bases). Trimming shortened V by 1 base and J by 7 bases, and 8 bases separated the two germline ends. Germline-derived CDR1 and CDR2 are SGHNT and YYREEE (reference sequence). The CDR3 has 12 amino acids. CDR3 amino acids: CASSLRGGGYTF. DNA of the CDR3: TGTGCCAGCAGCTTGAGGGGGGGTGGCTACACCTTC.

The rearrangement joins TRBV20-1 to TRBJ2-1; D uncertain. V was cut by 7 bases and J by 10 bases, with 8 bases left in between. Per the germline V gene, CDR1 is DFQATT and CDR2 is SNEGSKA (reference sequence). This CDR3 is 9 amino acids long. CDR3 in amino acids: CSVSVEQFF. In DNA form, the CDR3 reads TGCAGTGTATCAGTCGAGCAGTTCTTC.

This chain uses TRBV4-2 with TRBJ2-3; 9 bases match TRBD2. The CDR3 has 16 residues. Trimming removed 0 bases from V and 9 bases from J; junction bases left unmatched: 10. From germline, CDR1 is LGHNA and CDR2 YNFKEQ. CDR3 amino acids: CASSQDLAGGDNTQYF. CDR3 nucleotides: TGTGCCAGCAGCCAAGATCTGGCGGGAGGGGACAACACGCAGTATTTT.

The CDR3 region has the DNA TGTGCCAGCAGCTTAGTTAGCGGGAGGGCCTACGAGCAGTACTTC. Translating gives CASSLVSGRAYEQYF. The chain combines TRBV7-9 with TRBJ2-5; TRBD2 matches at 11 bases. The J call could be wrong; TRBJ2-7 is a better fit for the DNA end. CDR1 and CDR2 from the germline V gene are SEHNR and FQNEAQ (reference sequence). This CDR3 is built from 15 residues.

The rearrangement uses TRBV10-3 and TRBJ2-3, with 10 positions matching TRBD2. V lost 5 bases, J lost 1 base, and 0 bases stayed unmatched. The CDR3 covers 14 residues. The V gene's germline CDR1 is ENHRY and CDR2 SYGVKD. CDR3 DNA sequence: TGTGCCATCAGTCTAGCGGGGGGCACAGATACGCAGTATTTT. This gives the protein CAISLAGGTDTQYF.

The chain is built from TRBV4-2 and TRBJ2-4, with 8 bases that match TRBD2. With 0 bases clipped from V and 4 bases from J, the junction kept 14 bases outside the gene matches. This CDR3 is built from 19 residues. Germline assignment: CDR1 LGHNA and CDR2 YNFKEQ. Here the CDR3 reads CASSQDLRISGGEKNIQYF. Here the CDR3 DNA reads TGTGCCAGCAGCCAAGATTTGAGAATCAGCGGGGGAGAAAAAAACATTCAGTACTTC.

J is TRBJ2-5 and V is TRBV11-3, with TRBD1 matching 9 bases. This CDR3 has 16 residues. V trimming: 5 bases; J trimming: 4 bases; junction bases outside the gene matches: 11. Germline V CDR1 and CDR2: SGHNT, YENEEA. CDR3 in amino acids: CASSAGDRAGRETQYF. CDR3 DNA sequence: TGTGCCAGCAGCGCGGGGGACAGGGCGGGGAGAGAGACCCAGTACTTC. Based on the CDR3 plus reference TRBV11-3 and TRBJ2-5, the full variable domain is EAGVVQSPRYKIIEKKQPVAFWCNPISGHNTLYWYLQNLGQGPELLIRYENEEAVDDSQLPKDRFSAERLKGVDSTLKIQPAELGDSAVYLCASSAGDRAGRETQYFGPGTRLLVL.

The chain uses TRBV6-5 and TRBJ1-2; D unresolved. The CDR3 sequence is 12 residues long. Germline-derived CDR1 and CDR2 are MNHEY and SVGAGI. V shed 2 bases and J shed 9 bases, with 10 bases lying between them. The CDR3 DNA reads as TGTGCCAGCAGTTACAGCGTCAATAGCTACACCTTC. Its translation is CASSYSVNSYTF.

V is TRBV18 and J is TRBJ1-3, with D perhaps TRBD1 (5 bases). The CDR3 consists of 14 residues. CDR1 and CDR2 (germline): KGHSH, LQKENI. V lost 3 bases to trimming and J lost 4 bases, with 10 bases between them. The CDR3 sequence is CASSPGGVGNTIYF. The CDR3 nucleotides read TGTGCCAGCTCACCTGGAGGGGTAGGAAACACCATATATTTT.

Written as DNA, the CDR3 is TGTGCCAGTAGTTTGACTAGCGGGGAAAACACAGATACGCAGTATTTT. It is translated as CASSLTSGENTDTQYF. This chain joins TRBV19 and TRBJ2-3, with 11 positions matching TRBD2. Germline trimming cut 5 bases from V and 2 bases from J; bases unmatched to any gene: 6. The CDR3 is made up of 16 amino acids. The V gene's germline CDR1 is LNHDA and CDR2 SQIVND (reference sequence). The full variable domain, its missing parts supplied by reference TRBV19 and TRBJ2-3, is DGGITQSPKYLFRKEGQNVTLSCEQNLNHDAMYWYRQDPGQGLRLIYYSQIVNDFQKGDIAEGYSVSREKKESFPLTVTSAQKNPTAFYLCASSLTSGENTDTQYFGPGTRLTVL.

This sequence joins TRBV9 and TRBJ2-7; D ambiguous. The CDR3 totals 12 residues. V lost 4 bases, J lost 1 base, and 6 bases lay in between. The V gene's germline CDR1 is SGDLS and CDR2 YYNGEE. Here the CDR3 DNA reads TGTGCCAGCAGCCCTAGTTCCTACGAGCAGTACTTC. Its translation is CASSPSSYEQYF.

V usage is TRBV19 and J usage is TRBJ1-2; 7 nucleotides line up with TRBD1. With V trimmed by 2 bases and J by 5 bases, 11 bases remained unmatched. The CDR3 consists of 16 residues. The germline CDR1 and CDR2 sequences are LNHDA and SQIVND (reference sequence). The CDR3 reads CASSILTSAGGYGYTF. CDR3 coding DNA: TGTGCCAGTAGTATACTGACCTCTGCAGGGGGTTATGGCTACACCTTC.

This clone was counted only a few times. The chain carries TRBV19 and TRBJ1-1, with TRBD1 matching 7 bases. The CDR3 has 14 amino acids. Germline V gene data show CDR1 as LNHDA and CDR2 as SQIVND (reference sequence). Trimming cost V 1 base and J 4 bases; bases outside gene matches: 3. CDR3 DNA sequence: TGTGCCAGTAGTATAGCCCAGGGGGGCACTGAAGCTTTCTTT. Protein: CASSIAQGGTEAFF.

The chain links TRBV5-6 to TRBJ1-3, with 9 bases that match TRBD1. The V gene's germline CDR1 is SGHDT and CDR2 YYEEEE. The CDR3 has 15 amino acids. The J segment lost 1 base and the V segment lost 4 bases, leaving 3 bases of the junction unmatched. The chain's CDR3 is CASSLQGASGNTIYF. The CDR3 DNA reads as TGTGCCAGCAGCCTACAGGGGGCGTCTGGAAACACCATATATTTT.

The rearrangement links TRBV10-3 to TRBJ2-7; 7 nucleotides align to TRBD1. J was trimmed by 2 bases and V by 6 bases; bases with no gene match: 7. CDR1 is ENHRY and CDR2 is SYGVKD in the germline V gene. CDR3 length: 14 amino acids. This CDR3 reads CAISDGTVAYEQYF. CDR3 DNA: TGTGCCATCAGCGACGGGACAGTAGCCTACGAGCAGTACTTC.